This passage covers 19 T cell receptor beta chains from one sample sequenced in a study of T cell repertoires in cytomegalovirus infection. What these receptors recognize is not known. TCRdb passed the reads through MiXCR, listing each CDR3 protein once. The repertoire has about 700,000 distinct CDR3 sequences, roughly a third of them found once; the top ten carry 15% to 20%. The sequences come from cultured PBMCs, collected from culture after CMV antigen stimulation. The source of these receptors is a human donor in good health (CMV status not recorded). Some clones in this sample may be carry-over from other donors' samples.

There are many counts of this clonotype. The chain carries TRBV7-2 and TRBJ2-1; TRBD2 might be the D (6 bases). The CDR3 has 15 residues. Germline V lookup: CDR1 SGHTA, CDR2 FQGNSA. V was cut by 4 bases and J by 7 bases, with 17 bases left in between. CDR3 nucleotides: TGTGCCAGCAGCTCCACCGGGACTCGGGTGAATGAGCAGTTCTTC. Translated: CASSSTGTRVNEQFF.

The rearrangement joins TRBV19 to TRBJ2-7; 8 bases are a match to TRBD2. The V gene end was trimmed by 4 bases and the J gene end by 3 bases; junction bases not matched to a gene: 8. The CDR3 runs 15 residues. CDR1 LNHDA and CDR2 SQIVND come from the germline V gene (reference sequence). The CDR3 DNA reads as TGTGCCAGTAGTACGTACCGGGAGGGGGTCTACGAGCAGTACTTC. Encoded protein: CASSTYREGVYEQYF.

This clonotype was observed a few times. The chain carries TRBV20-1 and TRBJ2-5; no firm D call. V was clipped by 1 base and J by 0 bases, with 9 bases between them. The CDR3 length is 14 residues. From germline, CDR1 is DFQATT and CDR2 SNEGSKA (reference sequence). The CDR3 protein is CSARGLYYQETQYF. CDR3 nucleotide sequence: TGCAGTGCTAGAGGACTCTACTACCAAGAGACCCAGTACTTC.

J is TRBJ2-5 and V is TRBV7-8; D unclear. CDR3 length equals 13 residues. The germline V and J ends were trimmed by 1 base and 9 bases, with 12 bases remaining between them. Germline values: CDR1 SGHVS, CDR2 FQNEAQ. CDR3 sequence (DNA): TGTGCCAGCAGCTTAGTGAGTCCAAGGGCCCAGTACTTC. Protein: CASSLVSPRAQYF.

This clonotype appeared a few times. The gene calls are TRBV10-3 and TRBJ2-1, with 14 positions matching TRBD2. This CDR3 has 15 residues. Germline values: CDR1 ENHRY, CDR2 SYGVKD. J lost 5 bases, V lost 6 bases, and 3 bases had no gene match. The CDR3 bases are TGTGCCATCAGCAAGACTAGCGGGGGGGACAATGAGCAGTTCTTC. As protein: CAISKTSGGDNEQFF.

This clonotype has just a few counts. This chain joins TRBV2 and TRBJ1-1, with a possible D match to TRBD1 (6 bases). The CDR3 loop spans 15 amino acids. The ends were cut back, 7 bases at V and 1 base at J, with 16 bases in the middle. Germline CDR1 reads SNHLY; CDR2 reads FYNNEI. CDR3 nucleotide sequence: TGTGCCAGCAACTCCCCGGGGGGGGCGAACACTGAAGCTTTCTTT. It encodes CASNSPGGANTEAFF.

CDR3 in amino acids: CASSLIGYYGYTF. The CDR3, as DNA: TGTGCCAGCAGCTTAATAGGGTACTATGGCTACACCTTC. J is TRBJ1-2 and V is TRBV7-3, with D hard to call. The CDR3 consists of 13 residues. The germline gives CDR1 SGHTA, CDR2 FQGTGA. Trimming pared 1 base from V and 3 bases from J, leaving 6 bases between. Filled out from reference TRBV7-3 and TRBJ1-2, the complete variable domain reads GAGVSQTPSNKVTEKGKYVELRCDPISGHTALYWYRQSLGQGPEFLIYFQGTGAADDSGLPNDRFFAVRPEGSVSTLKIQRTERGDSAVYLCASSLIGYYGYTFGSGTRLTVV.

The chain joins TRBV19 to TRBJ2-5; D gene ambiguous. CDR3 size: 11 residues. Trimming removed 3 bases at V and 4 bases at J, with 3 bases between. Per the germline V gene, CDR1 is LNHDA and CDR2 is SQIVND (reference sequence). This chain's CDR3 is CASSMRETQYF. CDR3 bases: TGTGCCAGTAGTATGCGAGAGACCCAGTACTTC.

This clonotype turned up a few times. As DNA, the CDR3 is TGTGCCAGCAGTGAAATTGGGGGAAGCGAGACCCAGTACTTC. This encodes CASSEIGGSETQYF. V usage is TRBV6-1 and J usage is TRBJ2-5; D may match TRBD1 or TRBD2 (5 bases each). V shed 2 bases and J shed 5 bases, with 12 bases lying between them. The CDR3 has 14 residues. The V gene's germline CDR1 is MNHNS and CDR2 SASEGT.

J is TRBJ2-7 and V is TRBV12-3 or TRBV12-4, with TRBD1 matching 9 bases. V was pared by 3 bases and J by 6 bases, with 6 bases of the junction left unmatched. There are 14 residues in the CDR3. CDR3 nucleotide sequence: TGTGCCAGCAGTTTGAGGACAGGGGTGGGCGAGCAGTACTTC. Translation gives CASSLRTGVGEQYF.

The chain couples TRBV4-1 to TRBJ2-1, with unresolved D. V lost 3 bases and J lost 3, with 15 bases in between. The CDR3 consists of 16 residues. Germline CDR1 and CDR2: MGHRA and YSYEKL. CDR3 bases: TGCGCCAGCAGCCACTTGGACCTGGTGAACTACAATGAGCAGTTCTTC. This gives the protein CASSHLDLVNYNEQFF.

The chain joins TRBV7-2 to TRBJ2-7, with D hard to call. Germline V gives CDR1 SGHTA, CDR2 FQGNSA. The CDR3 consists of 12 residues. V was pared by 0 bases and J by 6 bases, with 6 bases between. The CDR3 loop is CASSLAAAEQYF. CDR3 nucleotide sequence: TGTGCCAGCAGCTTAGCGGCAGCCGAGCAGTACTTC.

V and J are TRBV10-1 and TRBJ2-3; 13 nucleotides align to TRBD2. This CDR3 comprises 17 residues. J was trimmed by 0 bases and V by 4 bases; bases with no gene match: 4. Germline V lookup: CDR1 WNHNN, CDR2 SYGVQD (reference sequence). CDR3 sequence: CASSGTSGGPSTDTQYF. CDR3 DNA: TGCGCCAGCAGTGGGACTAGCGGGGGTCCTAGCACAGATACGCAGTATTTT.

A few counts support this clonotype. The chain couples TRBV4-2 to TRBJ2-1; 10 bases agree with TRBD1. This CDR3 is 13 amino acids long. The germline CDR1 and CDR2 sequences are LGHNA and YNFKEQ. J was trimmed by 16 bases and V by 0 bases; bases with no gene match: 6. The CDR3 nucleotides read TGTGCCAGCAGCCAAGACCCCGGGACAGGGGTTTTCTTC. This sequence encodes CASSQDPGTGVFF.

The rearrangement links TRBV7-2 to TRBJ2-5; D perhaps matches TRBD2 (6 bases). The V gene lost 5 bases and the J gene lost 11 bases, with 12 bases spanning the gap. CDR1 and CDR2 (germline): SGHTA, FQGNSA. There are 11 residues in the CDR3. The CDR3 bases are TGTGCCAGCAGCCCGTCTAGCGAACAGTACTTC. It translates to CASSPSSEQYF. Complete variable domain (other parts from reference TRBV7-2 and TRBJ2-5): GAGVSQSPSNKVTEKGKDVELRCDPISGHTALYWYRQSLGQGLEFLIYFQGNSAPDKSGLPSDRFSAERTGGSVSTLTIQRTQQEDSAVYLCASSPSSEQYFGPGTRLLVL.

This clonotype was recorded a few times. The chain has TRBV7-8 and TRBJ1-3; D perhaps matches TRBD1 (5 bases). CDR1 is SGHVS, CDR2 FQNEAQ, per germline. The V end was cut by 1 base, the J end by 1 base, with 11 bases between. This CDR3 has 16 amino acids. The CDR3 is CASSLDRGLSGNTIYF. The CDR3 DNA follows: TGTGCCAGCAGCTTAGATCGGGGGTTGTCTGGAAACACCATATATTTT.

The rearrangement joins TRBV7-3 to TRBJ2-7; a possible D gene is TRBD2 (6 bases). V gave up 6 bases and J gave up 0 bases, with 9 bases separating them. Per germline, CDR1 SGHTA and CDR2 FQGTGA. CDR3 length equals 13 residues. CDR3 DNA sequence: TGTGCCAGCAGTGGGGGGATCTCCTACGAGCAGTACTTC. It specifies CASSGGISYEQYF.

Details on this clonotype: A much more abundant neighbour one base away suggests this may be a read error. CDR3 in amino acids: CASSPLVGEGNADTQYF. Here the CDR3 DNA reads TGTGCCAGCAGCCCCCTGGTGGGAGAGGGGAACGCAGATACGCAGTATTTT. The gene calls are TRBV7-6 and TRBJ2-3; D might be TRBD1 or TRBD2, each matching 5 bases. CDR1 is SGHVS and CDR2 is FNYEAQ in the germline V gene. V was clipped by 5 bases and J by 4 bases, with 22 bases between them. CDR3 length: 17 amino acids. Looking up the rest from reference TRBV7-6 and TRBJ2-3 gives the full variable domain: GAGVSQSPRYKVTKRGQDVALRCDPISGHVSLYWYRQALGQGPEFLTYFNYEAQQDKSGLPNDRFSAERPEGSISTLTIQRTEQRDSAMYRCASSPLVGEGNADTQYFGPGTRLTVL.

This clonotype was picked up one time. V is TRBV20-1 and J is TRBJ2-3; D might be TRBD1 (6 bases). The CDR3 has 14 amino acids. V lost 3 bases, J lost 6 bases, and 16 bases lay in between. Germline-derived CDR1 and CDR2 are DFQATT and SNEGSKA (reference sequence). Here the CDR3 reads CSASQVARGDTQYF. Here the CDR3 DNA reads TGCAGTGCTAGCCAGGTGGCAAGGGGGGATACGCAGTATTTT.